One TCR beta chain is described in this entry. Its antigen is unknown. This entry belongs to a study of beta chain features in type 1 diabetes. Study details: Across every sample, 107,917,701 sorted cells were examined in total. Whole-study findings and limits: In the patient group, naive, central memory and Treg TCRB repertoires seemed more alike than in the healthy donor group.

The CDR3 is 14 amino acids. The V end lost 3 bases, the J end lost 4 bases, and 12 bases lay between the germline ends. CDR1 and CDR2 (germline): LGHNA, YNFKEQ. Reverse transcription of all isolated RNA meant that expressed TCRB transcripts were sequenced. The repertoire was sequenced with immunoSEQ multiplex PCR; TCRdb's copy has only in-frame clones and lacks some. Of just over 600,000 clones listed, roughly 15% were seen once; the top ten hold approximately 0.093%. The V gene is TRBV4-2, the J gene TRBJ1-2; no clear D. Sequencing used naive CD4+ T cells from blood. The origin of this receptor is a man aged 18 to 29 in good health. The CDR3 coding sequence is TGTGCCAGCAGCCAGGAGGGAGGGAGCTATGGCTACACCTTC. Its protein product is CASSQEGGSYGYTF.